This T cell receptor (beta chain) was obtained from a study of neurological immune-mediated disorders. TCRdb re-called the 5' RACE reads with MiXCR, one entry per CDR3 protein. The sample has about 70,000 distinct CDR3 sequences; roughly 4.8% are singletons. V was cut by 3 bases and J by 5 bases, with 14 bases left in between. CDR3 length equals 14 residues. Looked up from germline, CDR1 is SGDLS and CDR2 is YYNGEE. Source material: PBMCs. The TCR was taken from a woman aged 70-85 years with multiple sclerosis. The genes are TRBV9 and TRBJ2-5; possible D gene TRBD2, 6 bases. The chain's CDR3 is CASSALGSLETQYF. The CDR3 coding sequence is TGTGCCAGCAGCGCCCTCGGGAGCTTGGAGACCCAGTACTTC.